This TCR beta chain is from a study of response to subunit inactivated influenza vaccine. This clonotype has just a few counts. TCRdb reanalysed the RT-PCR reads using MiXCR and keeps one entry per CDR3 protein. This table has hundreds of thousands of distinct CDR3 sequences, approximately 14% appearing once. The CDR3 totals 13 residues. The germline V and J ends were trimmed by 5 bases and 7 bases, with 15 bases remaining between them. CDR1 is SQVTM, CDR2 ANQGSEA, per germline. The TCR sequence derives from a middle-aged man who received an inactivated influenza vaccine. This chain uses TRBV29-1 with TRBJ1-5, with a weak D call TRBD1 (5 bases). This material consisted of PBMCs from blood, taken approximately 15 days before vaccination. The CDR3 bases are TGCAGCGTTTCGAGTGGGGCCAGACAGCCCCAGCATTTT. This codes for CSVSSGARQPQHF.